Below, one TCR beta chain is given with its context. This clone turned up a few times. Its antigen is not yet known. No quality values exist for individual bases; no much larger clone is one base distant. The data derive from a study of blood T cell repertoires in COVID-19 (TCRdb year 2020). Study-wide context: Samples covering the acute and convalescent phases of COVID-19 were provided by collaborators in the United States, Italy and Spain. Where available, HLA class I and class II types were obtained from metadata supplied by the sample provider rather than from assay-based typing. The prospective study material was composed of cDNA or gDNA derived from T cells, B-cell-depleted T cells, or PBMCs. The repertoires were released in a freely available public database intended as a resource for research on the immune response to SARS-CoV-2. Samples were obtained from the ongoing ImmuneRACE study (first 160 participants) and from over a thousand subjects provided by 6 global collaborators. Subjects who had been exposed to COVID-19, were actively infected with it, or had recovered from it provided the deeply sampled blood TCRbeta repertoires that made up the dataset. The sample metadata nearly always contained a de-identified subject ID, COVID-19 status, age in years and sex.

The immunoSEQ Assay, a bias-controlled multiplex PCR, was used to amplify TCRbeta CDR3 regions from genomic DNA. The original pipeline was this. Nucleated cell counts per sample were estimated from amplification of reference gene primers within the assay. Sequence reads were collapsed and filtered to measure the absolute abundance of every unique TCRbeta CDR3 rearrangement. For each sample, productive Simpson clonality was calculated by taking the square root of Simpson's diversity index across productive rearrangements. TCRdb holds this immuneACCESS table with in-frame rearrangements only. Some clones are missing; in checked studies, unresolved V genes explain under half, and the rest has no known cause. V and J calls and clone size are given by that table; D and trimming were obtained from the DNA. This sample is represented by roughly 120,000 clones; 65% to 80% of them were singletons. The top ten clonotypes cover approximately 0.86% of the sample.

Whole blood was collected in K2EDTA tubes by collaborating institutions according to the institutions' own protocols. For TCRbeta analysis, collaborators shipped samples in one of three forms: frozen whole blood, isolated PBMCs, or DNA extracted from either of those sample types. Study-level results and caveats: The amount of clinical and demographic metadata varied by source and participant and was provided uncurated.

The sample was peripheral blood. The TCR sequence derives from a human donor with acute or convalescent COVID-19. The donor label of this sample is uncertain.

The DNA sequence reads TGCGCCAGCAGCCAATCGTCGATCGGGGGCACCGGGGAGCTGTTTTTT. This encodes CASSQSSIGGTGELFF. The V gene is TRBV4-1 and the J gene is TRBJ2-2; the D region possibly corresponds to TRBD2 (6 bases align). The cysteine opens and the phenylalanine closes a CDR3 of 16 amino acids. Of all the DNA, just the CDR3 is kept, 48 bases in frame from base 1. Looking up the germline V gene yields CDR1 MGHRA and CDR2 YSYEKL. Trimming removed 2 bases from V and 4 bases from J, leaving 14 bases between the germline ends.